This T cell receptor (beta chain) is from a study of radiation and T cells in renal cell carcinoma. CDR3 length equals 18 residues. CDR1 and CDR2 from the germline V gene are SGHRS and YFSETQ. Unmatched junction bases numbered 17, after V lost 4 bases and J lost 5 bases. Profiling relied on immunoSEQ multiplex PCR, and the TCRdb table lists in-frame clones only, not all of them. The data contain about 120,000 clones, around 81% of them singletons. Documented time point: blood 2 weeks post-SBRT. Documented treatment: 15 Gy SBRT to primary tumor, nephrectomy 4 weeks later. This TCR came from a man aged 50 to 60 with renal cell carcinoma. The chain couples TRBV5-1 to TRBJ2-5; 10 nucleotides line up with TRBD1. The material sequenced was blood, taken from a patient whose treatment included radiotherapy and nephrectomy. The CDR3 DNA follows: TGCGCCAGCAGCAAGACCGGGACAGGGGCCTCACGCGGTGAGACCCAGTACTTC. Translating it yields CASSKTGTGASRGETQYF. Full variable domain (outside the CDR3, taken from reference TRBV5-1 and TRBJ2-5): KAGVTQTPRYLIKTRGQQVTLSCSPISGHRSVSWYQQTPGQGLQFLFEYFSETQRNKGNFPGRFSGRQFSNSRSEMNVSTLELGDSALYLCASSKTGTGASRGETQYFGPGTRLLVL.